The rows below give T cell receptor beta chains drawn from one sample of a study of graft-versus-host responses after intestinal transplantation. The repertoire was sequenced with immunoSEQ multiplex PCR; TCRdb's copy has only in-frame clones and lacks some. The sample yields 35,000 to 45,000 clones, 91% seen once. Source: PBMCs, taken 524 days after transplant. The source is a human patient who received an intestinal transplant, so some T cells may come from the graft donor. CDR3s include the opening cysteine and the closing phenylalanine or tryptophan. The D gene is left open where the match is weak. Clone size is given for some rows only: seen once, a few or many times, or a class if the clone is expanded.

CDR3nt,CDR3aa,d_gene,v_gene,j_gene,abundance
TGTGCCTGGAGCCCGCTAGTACTTGAGCAGTTCTTC,CAWSPLVLEQFF,.,TRBV30,TRBJ2-1,.
TGTGCCAGCAGTGATAGACAGAGTGGTGGCTACACCTTC,CASSDRQSGGYTF,.,TRBV6-1,TRBJ1-2,.
TGTGCCAGTAGTGACACTAGAGCTGGAACTGGAAACACCATATATTTT,CASSDTRAGTGNTIYF,.,TRBV19,TRBJ1-3,.
TGTGCCAGCAGCTTGTCCGGGACAGGGGCCTTGAACACCGGGGAGCTGTTTTTT,CASSLSGTGALNTGELFF,TRBD1,TRBV7-2,TRBJ2-2,.
TGCGCCAGCAGCCAAGGGCTAGCGGGCGTCTGGGATGAGCAGTTCTTC,CASSQGLAGVWDEQFF,TRBD2,TRBV4-3,TRBJ2-1,.
TGTGCCAGCAGTTTTGGGGCGGTGAACACTGAAGCTTTCTTT,CASSFGAVNTEAFF,.,TRBV28,TRBJ1-1,.
TGTGCCAGCAGTTTAGGAGGGATCGGCACAGATACGCAGTATTTT,CASSLGGIGTDTQYF,.,TRBV28,TRBJ2-3,.
TGTGCCAGCAGCTTACCGCCTCCAGCCCTCGAGCAGTACTTC,CASSLPPPALEQYF,.,TRBV7-2,TRBJ2-7,.
TGTGCCAGCAGCGCGGGACAGGGGATCTACGAGCAGTACTTC,CASSAGQGIYEQYF,TRBD1,TRBV9,TRBJ2-7,.
TGTGCCAGCAGCTTCACAGGGGGCACTGAAGCTTTCTTT,CASSFTGGTEAFF,TRBD1,TRBV7-9,TRBJ1-1,.
TGTGCCATCCTTGGGGGTAGCAATCAGCCCCAGCATTTT,CAILGGSNQPQHF,.,TRBV28,TRBJ1-5,.
TGTGCCACGGGACGGAGTAATGAAAAACTGTTTTTT,CATGRSNEKLFF,.,TRBV2,TRBJ1-4,few
TGTGCCAGCCTTTTGGGGGTAAATTCACCCCTCCACTTT,CASLLGVNSPLHF,.,TRBV2,TRBJ1-6,.
TGTGCCAGCAGTTCAGGGACTCAAGAGACCCAGTACTTC,CASSSGTQETQYF,.,TRBV6-6,TRBJ2-5,.
TGTGCCAGTAGTTACTTAGCGGGAAACGAGCAGTACTTC,CASSYLAGNEQYF,TRBD2,TRBV19,TRBJ2-7,.
TGTGCCAGCAGTTTCCCACCATTCGTGGACAGGGCTAACTATGGCTACACCTTC,CASSFPPFVDRANYGYTF,TRBD1,TRBV28,TRBJ1-2,.
TGTGCCAGCAGCCCGTGCAGGACTAGCGGGAGGCCCACCTACGAGCAGTACTTC,CASSPCRTSGRPTYEQYF,.,TRBV12-1,TRBJ2-7,.